This TCR beta chain was identified during a study of molecular identifiers for immune sequencing clone quantification. Overall study results and limits: Highly expanded clones may be undercounted when identical TCR molecules share barcodes.

Generation of bulk TCR libraries relied on previously described methods and listed TCR primers. Each CDR3 protein is one row after TCRdb ran MiXCR on the PCR reads. The table has around 460,000 distinct CDR3 sequences, 25% seen once. This clonotype came up many times. Its antigen is not known. The germline V gene has CDR1 SGHDT and CDR2 YYEEEE. Trimming removed 0 bases from V and 5 bases from J, with 7 bases in between. The CDR3 is made up of 13 amino acids. Naive CD8 T cells were sorted, and the gate applied was CD8+CD4-CCR7+CD45RA+. The material sequenced was naive CD8+ T cells from blood, with Jurkat cell RNA spiked in. Subset specified: FACS-sorted CD8+CD4-CCR7+CD45RA+ naive T cells. The sequence derives from a human donor in good health. Some libraries in this study had Jurkat cell RNA spiked in. J is TRBJ2-3 and V is TRBV5-6; no reliable D call. The CDR3 spells CASSLGDQDTQYF. CDR3 DNA sequence: TGTGCCAGCAGCTTGGGGGATCAAGATACGCAGTATTTT.